This TCR beta chain was sequenced for a study of cytomegalovirus exposure and HLA in healthy donors. CDR3 length equals 15 residues. Germline CDR1 and CDR2: MNHEY and SMNVEV (reference sequence). With 5 bases clipped from V and 13 bases from J, the junction kept 12 bases outside the gene matches. Vbeta (60) and Jbeta (13) primers were used in the PCR. The data were produced by immunoSEQ multiplex PCR, yet TCRdb's version contains in-frame clones alone and is incomplete. The sample holds 210,000 or so clones, roughly 76% seen once. The V gene is TRBV27, the J gene TRBJ1-4, with 11 nucleotides matching TRBD1. The sequencing input was PBMCs. The TCR originated in a woman younger than 45 in good health and CMV-seropositive. The CDR3 DNA sequence: TGTGCCAGCAGTGAAAGCCCGGACAGGGGGCATCGACTGTTTTTT. Protein sequence: CASSESPDRGHRLFF. Full variable domain (missing parts from reference TRBV27 and TRBJ1-4): EAQVTQNPRYLITVTGKKLTVTCSQNMNHEYMSWYRQDPGLGLRQIYYSMNVEVTDKGDVPEGYKVSRKEKRNFPLILESPSPNQTSLYFCASSESPDRGHRLFFGSGTQLSVL.